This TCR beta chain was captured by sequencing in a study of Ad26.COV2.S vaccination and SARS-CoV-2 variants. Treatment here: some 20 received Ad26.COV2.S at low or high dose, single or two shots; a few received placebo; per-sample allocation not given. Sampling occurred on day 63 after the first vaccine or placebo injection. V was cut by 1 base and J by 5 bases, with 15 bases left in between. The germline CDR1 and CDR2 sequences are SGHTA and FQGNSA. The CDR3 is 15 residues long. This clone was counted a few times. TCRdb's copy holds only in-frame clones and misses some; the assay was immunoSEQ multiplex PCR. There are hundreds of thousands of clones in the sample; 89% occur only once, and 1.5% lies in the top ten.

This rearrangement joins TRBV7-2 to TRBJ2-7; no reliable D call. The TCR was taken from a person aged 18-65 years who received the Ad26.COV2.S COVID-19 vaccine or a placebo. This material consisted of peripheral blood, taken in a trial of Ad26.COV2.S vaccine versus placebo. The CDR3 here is CASSLGWGFPHEQYF. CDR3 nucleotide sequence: TGTGCCAGCAGCTTAGGTTGGGGATTCCCCCACGAGCAGTACTTC. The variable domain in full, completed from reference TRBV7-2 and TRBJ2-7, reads GAGVSQSPSNKVTEKGKDVELRCDPISGHTALYWYRQSLGQGLEFLIYFQGNSAPDKSGLPSDRFSAERTGGSVSTLTIQRTQQEDSAVYLCASSLGWGFPHEQYFGPGTRLTVT.